The 21 T cell receptor beta chains below come from one sample, sequenced in a study of T cells in severe cutaneous drug reactions. The donors had carbamazepine-induced Stevens-Johnson syndrome or toxic epidermal necrolysis. TCR subtype-specific primers in iRepertoire multiplex PCR prepared libraries for bulk and single-cell sequencing. TCRdb reanalyzed the multiplex PCR reads and collapses them to one entry per CDR3 protein, without DNA. The sample totals some 3,800 distinct CDR3 sequences. The specimen sequenced was PBMCs. The receptors were gathered from a human donor with Stevens-Johnson syndrome, a severe cutaneous drug reaction.

J is TRBJ2-7 and V is TRBV3-1; the D gene TCRdb calls, TRBD1, cannot be checked with no DNA. Germline loops: CDR1 LGHDT, CDR2 YNNKEL (reference sequence). The CDR3 runs 15 residues. The CDR3 is CASSQGESQGNEQYF.

This chain joins TRBV6-2 or TRBV6-3 and TRBJ2-1. Germline V gene sequence: CDR1 MNHEY, CDR2 SVGEGT. The CDR3 loop spans 14 amino acids. The CDR3 region is CASSYRDSYNEQFF.

The chain has TRBV18 and TRBJ2-7; absent DNA, TCRdb's TRBD2 call cannot be checked. CDR3 length: 14 residues. Germline CDR1 is KGHSH and CDR2 is LQKENI. CDR3 amino acids: CASSRALADYEQYF.

The chain is built from TRBV28 and TRBJ2-7; TCRdb reports TRBD1, a call that lacks DNA to check it against. CDR1 is MDHEN and CDR2 is SYDVKM in the germline V gene. This CDR3 has 13 amino acids. CDR3 sequence reads: CASGTGVIYEQYF.

V gene TRBV12-3 or TRBV12-4 combines with J gene TRBJ2-7; the TCRdb D gene call, TRBD2, has no DNA to confirm it. This CDR3 is built from 15 residues. CDR3 sequence reads: CASRHGTSGRYEQYF.

The chain is built from TRBV28 and TRBJ2-2. This CDR3 spans 16 amino acids. Germline assignment: CDR1 MDHEN and CDR2 SYDVKM. CDR3 amino acids: CASSPYRGLNTGELFF.

The chain uses TRBV6-5 and TRBJ1-4; without DNA, the TCRdb call of TRBD1 cannot be checked. The V gene's germline CDR1 is MNHEY and CDR2 SVGAGI. The CDR3 covers 15 residues. CDR3 region: CASRDAGTTNEKLFF.

This clonotype ranks as medium-sized (0.01 to 0.1%) in terms of frequency. The genes are TRBV6-2 or TRBV6-3 and TRBJ1-5. The CDR3 totals 14 residues. Germline-derived CDR1 and CDR2 are MNHEY and SVGEGT. The CDR3: CASSFSREGQPQHF.

The rearrangement uses TRBV4-3 and TRBJ2-3; the TCRdb D gene call, TRBD2, has no DNA to confirm it. This CDR3 has 16 residues. CDR1 is LGHNA and CDR2 is YSLEER in the germline V gene. The CDR3 loop is CASSQDGNGGTDTQYF.

The chain's CDR3 is CASSQASGRIYEQYF. The chain uses TRBV6-2 or TRBV6-3 and TRBJ2-7; TCRdb gives TRBD2 as the D gene, but with no DNA this cannot be confirmed. CDR1 and CDR2 (germline): MNHEY, SVGEGT. The CDR3 runs 15 residues.

The V gene is TRBV11-2, the J gene TRBJ2-1; TCRdb lists TRBD1, though no DNA is available to test this call. The CDR3 spans 14 residues. CDR1 is SGHAT and CDR2 is FQNNGV in the germline V gene. The CDR3 loop is CASSGQGFLDEQFF.

The rearrangement uses TRBV20-1 and TRBJ2-7; the D call from TCRdb, TRBD1, cannot be confirmed without DNA. CDR1 and CDR2 (germline): DFQATT, SNEGSKA (reference sequence). CDR3 size: 15 residues. The CDR3 reads CSARDGGTGYYEQYF.

By frequency, this clonotype registers medium-sized. This chain uses TRBV28 with TRBJ2-1; TCRdb outputs TRBD1, but without DNA this stays unchecked. The germline gives CDR1 MDHEN, CDR2 SYDVKM. The CDR3 length is 13 residues. The CDR3 here is CASSLGQGNEQFF.

This sequence joins TRBV6-2 or TRBV6-3 and TRBJ2-1; TCRdb names TRBD1, which stays unverified in the absence of DNA. Germline-derived CDR1 and CDR2 are MNHEY and SVGEGT. This CDR3 spans 13 amino acids. Here the CDR3 reads CASVRQTYNEQFF.

The rearrangement links TRBV29-1 to TRBJ2-1; TCRdb's D call of TRBD1 is untestable without DNA. Germline lookup yields CDR1 SQVTM and CDR2 ANQGSEA. The CDR3 is 12 amino acids. The CDR3 is CSGSSGTGEQFF.

This rearrangement joins TRBV10-2 to TRBJ2-7. Germline lookup yields CDR1 WSHSY and CDR2 SAAADI. The CDR3 has 13 amino acids. The CDR3 sequence is CASSGGSANEQYF.

The CDR3 region is CASSQEFGIINNSPLHF. This chain links TRBV4-3 with TRBJ1-6; TCRdb picks TRBD1, but there is no DNA to check that call. Germline lookup yields CDR1 LGHNA and CDR2 YSLEER. CDR3 length equals 17 residues.

The CDR3: CASSQDQRQRFYNEQFF. The chain is built from TRBV4-3 and TRBJ2-1; TCRdb gives TRBD1 as the D gene, but with no DNA this cannot be confirmed. Germline V lookup: CDR1 LGHNA, CDR2 YSLEER. The CDR3 is made up of 17 amino acids.

The genes are TRBV9 and TRBJ2-3. CDR3 length: 12 residues. CDR1 is SGDLS and CDR2 is YYNGEE in the germline V gene. CDR3 in amino acids: CASSLYPDTQYF.

This rearrangement joins TRBV10-2 to TRBJ2-3; checking the TCRdb D call of TRBD1 is not possible without DNA. The CDR3 has 14 residues. The germline V gene encodes CDR1 WSHSY and CDR2 SAAADI. This chain's CDR3 is CASSEKDITDTQYF.

This chain links TRBV20-1 with TRBJ2-3; TCRdb returns TRBD2, unconfirmable since there is no DNA. From germline, CDR1 is DFQATT and CDR2 SNEGSKA (reference sequence). The CDR3 extends over 13 amino acids. CDR3 region: CSVAGGGTDTQYF.